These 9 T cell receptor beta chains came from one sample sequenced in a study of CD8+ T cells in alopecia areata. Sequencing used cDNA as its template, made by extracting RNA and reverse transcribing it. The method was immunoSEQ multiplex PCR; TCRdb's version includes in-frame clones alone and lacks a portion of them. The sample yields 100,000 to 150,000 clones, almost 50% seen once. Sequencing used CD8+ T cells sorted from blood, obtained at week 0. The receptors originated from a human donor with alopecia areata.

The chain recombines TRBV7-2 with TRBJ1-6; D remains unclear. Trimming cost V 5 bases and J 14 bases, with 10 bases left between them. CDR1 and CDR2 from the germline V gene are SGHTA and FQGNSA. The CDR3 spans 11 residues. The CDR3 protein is CASSEEKALHF. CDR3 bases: TGTGCCAGCAGCGAAGAAAAGGCCCTCCACTTT.

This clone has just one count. The CDR3 here is CASSELDPTSVYNEQFF. Written as DNA, the CDR3 is TGTGCCAGCAGTGAATTGGATCCGACTAGCGTCTACAATGAGCAGTTCTTC. The gene calls are TRBV6-1 and TRBJ2-1, with 8 nucleotides matching TRBD2. CDR3 length: 17 amino acids. The germline CDR1 and CDR2 sequences are MNHNS and SASEGT. The V and J ends lost 2 bases and 3 bases, in that order; junction bases with no gene match: 9.

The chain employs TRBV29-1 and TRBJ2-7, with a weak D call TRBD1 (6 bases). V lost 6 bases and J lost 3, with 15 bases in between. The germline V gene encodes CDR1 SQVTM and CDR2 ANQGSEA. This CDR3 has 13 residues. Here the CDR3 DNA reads TGCAGCGTAGATACAGGGACCGGCTACGAGCAGTACTTC. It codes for CSVDTGTGYEQYF.

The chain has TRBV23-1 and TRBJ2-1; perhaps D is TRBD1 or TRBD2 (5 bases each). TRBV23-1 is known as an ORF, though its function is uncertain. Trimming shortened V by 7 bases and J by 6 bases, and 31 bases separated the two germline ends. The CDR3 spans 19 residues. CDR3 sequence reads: CASTQMVAGSCHIPNEQFF. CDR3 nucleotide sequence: TGCGCCAGCACCCAAATGGTGGCAGGGAGTTGCCATATCCCCAATGAGCAGTTCTTC.

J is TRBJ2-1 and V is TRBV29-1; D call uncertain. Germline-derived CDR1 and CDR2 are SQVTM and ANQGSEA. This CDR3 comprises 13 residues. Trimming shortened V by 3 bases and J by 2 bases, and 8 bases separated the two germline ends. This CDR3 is CSVDDGAYNEQFF. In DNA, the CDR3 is TGCAGCGTTGACGACGGTGCCTACAATGAGCAGTTCTTC.

CDR3 protein: CASSFRGGNTEAFF. The CDR3 region has the DNA TGTGCCAGCAGCTTCAGGGGAGGGAACACTGAAGCTTTCTTT. The rearrangement joins TRBV13 to TRBJ1-1, with a weak D call TRBD1 (6 bases). CDR1 and CDR2 (germline): PRHDT, FYEKMQ (reference sequence). The CDR3 spans 14 residues. Trimming shortened V by 3 bases and J by 1 base, and 9 bases separated the two germline ends.

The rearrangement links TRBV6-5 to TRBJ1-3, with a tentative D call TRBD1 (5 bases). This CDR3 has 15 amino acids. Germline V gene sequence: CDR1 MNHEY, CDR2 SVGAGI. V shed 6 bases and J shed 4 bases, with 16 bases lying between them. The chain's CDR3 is CASSSTGTVGNTIYF. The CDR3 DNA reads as TGTGCCAGCAGCTCCACCGGGACCGTCGGAAACACCATATATTTT.

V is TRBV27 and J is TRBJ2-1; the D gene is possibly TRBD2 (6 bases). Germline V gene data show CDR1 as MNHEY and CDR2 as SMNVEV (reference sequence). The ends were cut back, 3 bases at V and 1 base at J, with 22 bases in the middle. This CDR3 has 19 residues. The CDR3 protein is CASSFVHSDGGPSYNEQFF. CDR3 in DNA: TGTGCCAGCAGTTTTGTTCACAGCGACGGGGGTCCTTCCTACAATGAGCAGTTCTTC.

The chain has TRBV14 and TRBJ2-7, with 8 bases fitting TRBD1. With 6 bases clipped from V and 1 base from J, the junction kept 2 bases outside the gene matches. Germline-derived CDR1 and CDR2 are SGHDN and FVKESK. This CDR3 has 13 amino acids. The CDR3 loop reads CASRGQASYEQYF. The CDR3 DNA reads TGTGCCAGCAGGGGACAGGCGTCCTACGAGCAGTACTTC. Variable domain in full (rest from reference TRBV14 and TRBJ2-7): EAGVTQFPSHSVIEKGQTVTLRCDPISGHDNLYWYRRVMGKEIKFLLHFVKESKQDESGMPNNRFLAERTGGTYSTLKVQPAELEDSGVYFCASRGQASYEQYFGPGTRLTVT.